What follows are 24 T cell receptor beta chains derived from one specimen sequenced in a study of T cell responses to AZD1222 COVID-19 vaccine. Profiling relied on immunoSEQ multiplex PCR, and the TCRdb table lists in-frame clones only, not all of them. Among 120,000 or so clones listed, roughly 84% were seen once. This material consisted of peripheral blood, taken 28 days after the second AZD1222 dose. These receptors were obtained from an adult who received the AZD1222 COVID-19 vaccine.

The J gene is TRBJ1-1, the V gene TRBV2; the D gene is possibly TRBD1 (6 bases). Germline CDR1 SNHLY, CDR2 FYNNEI. V was shortened by 7 bases and J by 12 bases, with 21 bases between the two germline ends. The CDR3 spans 13 residues. The chain's CDR3 is CASNPPGHPVTFF. DNA of the CDR3: TGTGCCAGCAATCCACCGGGACACCCTGTAACTTTCTTT.

This sequence joins TRBV13 and TRBJ2-1, with 13 bases that match TRBD2. CDR1 is PRHDT and CDR2 is FYEKMQ in the germline V gene (reference sequence). V was clipped by 5 bases and J by 8 bases; unmatched bases: 6. CDR3 length: 15 residues. The CDR3 here is CASSEGLAGVYEQFF. CDR3 coding DNA: TGTGCCAGCAGCGAAGGACTAGCGGGGGTCTATGAGCAGTTCTTC.

The rearrangement links TRBV5-1 to TRBJ2-3, with D tentatively TRBD2 (5 bases). Looked up from germline, CDR1 is SGHRS and CDR2 is YFSETQ. The V gene lost 3 bases and the J gene lost 2 bases, with 13 bases spanning the gap. The CDR3 length is 15 residues. CDR3 sequence reads: CASSSTTLPTDTQYF. In nucleotides, the CDR3 is TGCGCCAGCAGCTCGACTACCCTACCCACAGATACGCAGTATTTT. Based on the CDR3 plus reference TRBV5-1 and TRBJ2-3, the full variable domain is KAGVTQTPRYLIKTRGQQVTLSCSPISGHRSVSWYQQTPGQGLQFLFEYFSETQRNKGNFPGRFSGRQFSNSRSEMNVSTLELGDSALYLCASSSTTLPTDTQYFGPGTRLTVL.

The genes are TRBV3-1 (or the pseudogene TRBV3-2) and TRBJ1-2; TRBD1 matches at 8 bases. The CDR3 is made up of 17 amino acids. Germline trimming cut 6 bases from V and 4 bases from J; bases unmatched to any gene: 16. The germline gives CDR1 LGHDT, CDR2 YNNKEL (reference sequence). The CDR3 sequence is CASRIIHRGKRVYGYTF. CDR3 nucleotide sequence: TGTGCCAGCAGAATAATTCACAGGGGGAAGAGAGTCTATGGCTACACCTTC.

This clone was seen only once. This chain joins TRBV10-1 and TRBJ1-1; tentatively, D is TRBD1 (5 bases). Trimming took off 5 bases at V and 4 bases at J, with 20 bases between the two ends. This CDR3 contains 16 residues. Germline V lookup: CDR1 WNHNN, CDR2 SYGVQD (reference sequence). In DNA, the CDR3 is TGCGCCAGCAGTCCTAGGGAAGTGACAGACAGCACTGAAGCTTTCTTT. This encodes CASSPREVTDSTEAFF.

The V gene is TRBV12-3 or TRBV12-4, the J gene TRBJ1-2; D perhaps matches TRBD1 (5 bases). The CDR3 is 11 residues long. The germline V and J ends were trimmed by 3 bases and 14 bases, with 13 bases remaining between them. CDR3 nucleotides: TGTGCCAGCAGTTTGATTGGACGGACAACCTTC. Residues: CASSLIGRTTF.

This clone was seen once. CDR3 nucleotide sequence: TGCGCCAGCAGCCCATCATTGGGACAGGGCCATGGCTACACCTTC. It is translated as CASSPSLGQGHGYTF. V is TRBV5-1 and J is TRBJ1-2, with TRBD1 matching over 9 bases. Germline loops: CDR1 SGHRS, CDR2 YFSETQ. CDR3 length equals 15 residues. The V and J ends lost 4 bases and 6 bases, in that order; junction bases with no gene match: 10.

The chain links TRBV6-4 to TRBJ1-2; D gene unclear. CDR1 and CDR2 (germline): MRHNA, SNTAGT. The CDR3 is 11 residues long. V was shortened by 7 bases and J by 4 bases, with 7 bases between the two germline ends. DNA for the CDR3: TGTGCCAGCAAAGTCAGCTATGGCTACACCTTC. This gives the protein CASKVSYGYTF.

J is TRBJ1-2 and V is TRBV5-1; D not resolved. The germline CDR1 and CDR2 sequences are SGHRS and YFSETQ. The CDR3 has 14 amino acids. The V end was cut by 4 bases, the J end by 8 bases, with 18 bases between. The CDR3 reads CASSQSPSQSGYTF. In nucleotides, the CDR3 is TGCGCCAGCAGCCAATCGCCCTCACAGAGCGGCTACACCTTC.

The gene calls are TRBV12-3 or TRBV12-4 and TRBJ2-7; no reliable D call. The CDR3 runs to 13 residues. With 2 bases removed from V and 4 bases from J, the gap between germline ends came to 9 bases. For the CDR3, the DNA is TGTGCCAGCAGTTTAAATGACGGGTACGAGCAGTACTTC. Translated: CASSLNDGYEQYF.

This chain uses TRBV7-8 with TRBJ2-2, with D unresolved. Germline V CDR1 and CDR2: SGHVS, FQNEAQ. The CDR3 has 14 residues. Trimming removed 5 bases at V and 3 bases at J, with 10 bases between. The CDR3 loop is CASSRRTYTGELFF. CDR3 nucleotides: TGTGCCAGCAGCCGCAGGACCTACACCGGGGAGCTGTTTTTT.

This clone came up once. The CDR3: CASSSSSGEGANVLTF. The CDR3 DNA follows: TGTGCCAGCAGTTCCTCCTCGGGGGAAGGGGCCAACGTCCTGACTTTC. The chain combines TRBV27 with TRBJ2-6; D might be TRBD2 (6 bases). The CDR3 has 16 residues. From germline, CDR1 is MNHEY and CDR2 SMNVEV (reference sequence). Deletions cut 4 bases from V and 4 bases from J, with 14 bases between.

The chain carries TRBV10-1 and TRBJ2-7; D is unresolved. Germline CDR1 reads WNHNN; CDR2 reads SYGVQD (reference sequence). V shed 0 bases and J shed 1 base, with 7 bases lying between them. This CDR3 spans 14 amino acids. CDR3 nucleotides: TGCGCCAGCAGTGAGTCTTGGTCTTCCTACGAGCAGTACTTC. This encodes CASSESWSSYEQYF.

The J gene is TRBJ1-6, the V gene TRBV6-6; D remains unclear. The CDR3 covers 15 residues. V was clipped by 4 bases and J by 0 bases, with 7 bases between them. Germline V gene lookup returns CDR1 MNHNY and CDR2 SVGAGI (reference sequence). CDR3 loop: CASSSASSYNSPLHF. In DNA, the CDR3 is TGTGCCAGCAGTTCAGCGAGCTCCTATAATTCACCCCTCCACTTT.

V is TRBV20-1 and J is TRBJ2-5, with D perhaps TRBD1 (5 bases). V was shortened by 6 bases and J by 6 bases, with 11 bases between the two germline ends. This CDR3 spans 11 amino acids. Germline values: CDR1 DFQATT, CDR2 SNEGSKA (reference sequence). In nucleotides, the CDR3 is TGCAGTGCGCCAGGGTTAAAGACCCAGTACTTC. Translating gives CSAPGLKTQYF.

The chain joins TRBV19 to TRBJ2-1; TRBD1 is a possible D gene (5 bases). Per germline, CDR1 LNHDA and CDR2 SQIVND (reference sequence). The ends were cut back, 6 bases at V and 3 bases at J, with 12 bases in the middle. The CDR3 has 14 residues. The CDR3 here is CASSRQSYYNEQFF. The CDR3 nucleotides read TGTGCCAGTAGCAGACAGTCCTACTACAATGAGCAGTTCTTC.

V usage is TRBV5-5 and J usage is TRBJ2-7, with D unresolved. The CDR3 is 13 amino acids. With 4 bases removed from V and 6 bases from J, the gap between germline ends came to 14 bases. The germline gives CDR1 SGHKS, CDR2 YYEKEE (reference sequence). CDR3 amino acids: CASSLPPGAEQYF. Written as DNA, the CDR3 is TGTGCCAGCAGCCTTCCCCCAGGCGCCGAGCAGTACTTC. Full variable domain (remainder filled in from reference TRBV5-5 and TRBJ2-7): DAGVTQSPTHLIKTRGQQVTLRCSPISGHKSVSWYQQVLGQGPQFIFQYYEKEERGRGNFPDRFSARQFPNYSSELNVNALLLGDSALYLCASSLPPGAEQYFGPGTRLTVT.

DNA of the CDR3: TGTGCCAGCACCCCGAGGGTCGGGACAGGGCATGGCTACACCTTC. Translated, it gives CASTPRVGTGHGYTF. The chain is built from TRBV6-2 or TRBV6-3 and TRBJ1-2, with TRBD1 identical over 9 bases. CDR1 and CDR2 from the germline V gene are MNHEY and SVGEGT. The CDR3 consists of 15 residues. V gave up 7 bases and J gave up 6 bases; unmatched junction bases: 12.

The rearrangement uses TRBV6-5 and TRBJ1-2, with D hard to call. The CDR3 is made up of 12 amino acids. V was cut by 2 bases and J by 8 bases, with 9 bases left in between. Germline values: CDR1 MNHEY, CDR2 SVGAGI. Here the CDR3 reads CASSYPGRGYTF. CDR3 DNA sequence: TGTGCCAGCAGTTACCCAGGTCGGGGCTACACCTTC.

The chain has TRBV7-2 and TRBJ2-2, with D unclear. In germline, CDR1 is SGHTA, CDR2 FQGNSA. The germline V and J ends were trimmed by 5 bases and 6 bases, with 7 bases remaining between them. This CDR3 comprises 12 residues. The CDR3 sequence is CASSEAAGELFF. The DNA of the CDR3 is TGTGCCAGCAGCGAGGCCGCCGGGGAGCTGTTTTTT.

V and J are TRBV7-2 and TRBJ1-2, with 9 bases that match TRBD1. CDR3 length: 15 amino acids. The germline gives CDR1 SGHTA, CDR2 FQGNSA. V trimming: 5 bases; J trimming: 4 bases; junction bases outside the gene matches: 8. CDR3 protein: CASSLNRDRVYGYTF. As DNA, the CDR3 is TGTGCCAGCAGCCTAAACCGGGACAGGGTCTATGGCTACACCTTC.

The rearrangement uses TRBV2 and TRBJ1-5; possible D gene TRBD1, 6 bases. Per the germline V gene, CDR1 is SNHLY and CDR2 is FYNNEI. V lost 4 bases and J 6 bases, leaving 16 bases between the germline ends. This CDR3 spans 15 amino acids. Here the CDR3 reads CASSVRQVSGQPQHF. The CDR3 nucleotides read TGTGCCAGCAGTGTTCGACAGGTCTCTGGTCAGCCCCAGCATTTT.

The chain has TRBV27 and TRBJ2-7; the D gene could be TRBD1 or TRBD2 (5 bases each). Germline loops: CDR1 MNHEY, CDR2 SMNVEV (reference sequence). V dropped 1 base and J dropped 4 bases, with 11 bases sitting between them. The CDR3 sequence is 14 residues long. CDR3 sequence reads: CASSLFPGPYEQYF. The CDR3 coding sequence is TGTGCCAGCAGTTTATTCCCGGGACCGTACGAGCAGTACTTC.

In this sample, this clone turned up a few times. This chain connects TRBV5-3 to TRBJ1-2; TRBD1 might be the D (5 bases). TRBV5-3 is reported as an ORF; its role is uncertain. This CDR3 spans 17 amino acids. Trimming removed 0 bases from V and 2 bases from J, with 17 bases in between. The CDR3 nucleotides read TGTGCCAGAAGCTTGGTCCTACGGCAGGGACCCAACTATGGCTACACCTTC. Protein: CARSLVLRQGPNYGYTF.